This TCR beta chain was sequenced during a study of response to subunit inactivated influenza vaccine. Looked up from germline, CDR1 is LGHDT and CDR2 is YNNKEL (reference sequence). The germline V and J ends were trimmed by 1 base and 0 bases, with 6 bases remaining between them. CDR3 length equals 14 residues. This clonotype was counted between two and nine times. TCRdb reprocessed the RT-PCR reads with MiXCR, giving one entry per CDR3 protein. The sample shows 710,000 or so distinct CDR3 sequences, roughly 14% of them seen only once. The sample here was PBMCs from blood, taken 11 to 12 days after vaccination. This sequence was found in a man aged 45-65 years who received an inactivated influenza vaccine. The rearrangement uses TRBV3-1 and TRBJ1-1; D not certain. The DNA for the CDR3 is TGTGCCAGCAGCCAAGGAGTATTGAACACTGAAGCTTTCTTT. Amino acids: CASSQGVLNTEAFF. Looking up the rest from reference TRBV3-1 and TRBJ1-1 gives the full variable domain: DTAVSQTPKYLVTQMGNDKSIKCEQNLGHDTMYWYKQDSKKFLKIMFSYNNKELIINETVPNRFSPKSPDKAHLNLHINSLELGDSAVYFCASSQGVLNTEAFFGQGTRLTVV.